These T cell receptor beta chains were read from a single sample in a study of T cell changes during pregnancy in multiple sclerosis. Sequencing used immunoSEQ multiplex PCR; TCRdb keeps in-frame clones, though not all of them. The repertoire holds about 80,000 clones, with 92% as singletons. Sample: peripheral blood, taken before pregnancy. These receptors originate from a female donor with multiple sclerosis, enrolled in a pregnancy study. Both conserved end residues are part of each CDR3. D genes are given only for firm matches. Rows give clone size only sometimes, using once, few, many, or a class for an expanded clone.

v_gene: TRBV2; j_gene: TRBJ2-7; abundance: NA; d_gene: NA; CDR3aa: CASSEVTYEQYF; CDR3nt: TGTGCCAGCAGTGAAGTCACCTACGAGCAGTACTTC
v_gene: TRBV4-1; j_gene: TRBJ1-5; abundance: NA; d_gene: NA; CDR3aa: CASSQVESSNQPQHF; CDR3nt: TGCGCCAGCAGCCAAGTCGAGTCGAGCAATCAGCCCCAGCATTTT
v_gene: TRBV28; j_gene: TRBJ2-1; abundance: NA; d_gene: NA; CDR3aa: CASAKLGGYNEQFF; CDR3nt: TGTGCCAGCGCGAAGTTGGGGGGCTACAATGAGCAGTTCTTC
v_gene: TRBV28; j_gene: TRBJ2-5; abundance: NA; d_gene: TRBD1; CDR3aa: CASSRGQGRETQYF; CDR3nt: TGTGCCAGCAGTAGAGGACAGGGGAGGGAGACCCAGTACTTC
v_gene: TRBV16; j_gene: TRBJ2-1; abundance: NA; d_gene: TRBD2; CDR3aa: CASSQSRSSGSFGNEQFF; CDR3nt: TGTGCCAGCAGCCAATCTAGGTCTAGCGGGAGCTTCGGCAATGAGCAGTTCTTC
v_gene: TRBV12-2; j_gene: TRBJ2-7; abundance: once; d_gene: NA; CDR3aa: CASRLAADREELYEQYF; CDR3nt: TGTGCAAGTCGCTTAGCGGCTGACAGGGAGGAACTCTACGAGCAGTACTTC
v_gene: TRBV15; j_gene: TRBJ2-7; abundance: NA; d_gene: NA; CDR3aa: CASRDSTSYEQYF; CDR3nt: TGTGCCAGTCGGGACTCAACTTCCTACGAGCAGTACTTC
v_gene: TRBV7-8; j_gene: TRBJ2-7; abundance: NA; d_gene: TRBD2; CDR3aa: CASSLGSGAYEQYF; CDR3nt: TGTGCCAGCAGCTTAGGTAGCGGGGCCTACGAGCAGTACTTC
v_gene: TRBV7-2; j_gene: TRBJ1-2; abundance: NA; d_gene: TRBD1; CDR3aa: CASRSRGSINYGYTF; CDR3nt: TGTGCCAGCAGATCCAGGGGGAGTATTAACTATGGCTACACCTTC
v_gene: TRBV30; j_gene: TRBJ2-1; abundance: NA; d_gene: NA; CDR3aa: CAWSTRDNEQFF; CDR3nt: TGTGCCTGGAGTACCAGGGACAATGAGCAGTTCTTC
v_gene: TRBV28; j_gene: TRBJ2-7; abundance: NA; d_gene: TRBD1; CDR3aa: CASSGQGFYEQYF; CDR3nt: TGTGCCAGCAGTGGACAGGGTTTCTACGAGCAGTACTTC
v_gene: TRBV9; j_gene: TRBJ2-3; abundance: NA; d_gene: NA; CDR3aa: CASSVAGFADTQYF; CDR3nt: TGTGCCAGCAGCGTAGCCGGGTTCGCAGATACGCAGTATTTT
v_gene: TRBV27; j_gene: TRBJ2-1; abundance: NA; d_gene: NA; CDR3aa: CASSPGLGTYNEQFF; CDR3nt: TGTGCCAGCAGTCCCGGACTGGGGACCTACAATGAGCAGTTCTTC
v_gene: TRBV15; j_gene: TRBJ2-1; abundance: NA; d_gene: NA; CDR3aa: CATSRELGSSYNEQFF; CDR3nt: TGTGCCACCAGCAGAGAACTTGGGAGCTCCTACAATGAGCAGTTCTTC
v_gene: TRBV5-4; j_gene: TRBJ2-7; abundance: NA; d_gene: TRBD2; CDR3aa: CASSSGLPSGMSSYEQYF; CDR3nt: TGTGCCAGCAGCTCCGGGCTGCCTAGCGGGATGAGCTCCTACGAGCAGTACTTC
v_gene: TRBV6-5; j_gene: TRBJ2-3; abundance: NA; d_gene: TRBD2; CDR3aa: CASRPAGGPGDTQYF; CDR3nt: TGTGCCAGCAGACCAGCGGGAGGGCCGGGAGATACGCAGTATTTT
v_gene: TRBV11-2; j_gene: TRBJ1-5; abundance: NA; d_gene: NA; CDR3aa: CASSLSGQSNQPQHF; CDR3nt: TGTGCCAGCAGCTTAAGTGGACAGAGCAATCAGCCCCAGCATTTT
v_gene: TRBV28; j_gene: TRBJ2-2; abundance: NA; d_gene: NA; CDR3aa: CATRQNTGELFF; CDR3nt: TGTGCCACCCGACAGAACACCGGGGAGCTGTTTTTT
v_gene: TRBV30; j_gene: TRBJ2-5; abundance: NA; d_gene: NA; CDR3aa: CAWSWSQGETQYF; CDR3nt: TGTGCCTGGAGTTGGTCACAGGGAGAGACCCAGTACTTC
v_gene: TRBV10-3; j_gene: TRBJ2-2; abundance: NA; d_gene: NA; CDR3aa: CATNGLHPDTGELFF; CDR3nt: TGTGCCACCAACGGACTCCATCCTGACACCGGGGAGCTGTTTTTT
v_gene: TRBV7-6; j_gene: TRBJ2-3; abundance: NA; d_gene: TRBD2; CDR3aa: CASSPLAGGPADTQYF; CDR3nt: TGTGCCAGCAGCCCTCTAGCGGGAGGGCCTGCAGATACGCAGTATTTT
v_gene: TRBV27; j_gene: TRBJ2-7; abundance: NA; d_gene: TRBD2; CDR3aa: CASRDAGVAYEQYF; CDR3nt: TGTGCCAGCAGAGATGCGGGAGTGGCTTACGAGCAGTACTTC
v_gene: TRBV4-3; j_gene: TRBJ2-7; abundance: NA; d_gene: TRBD2; CDR3aa: CASSQDPSGTSAYEQYF; CDR3nt: TGCGCCAGCAGCCAAGATCCATCCGGGACTAGCGCCTACGAGCAGTACTTC
v_gene: TRBV5-1; j_gene: TRBJ1-2; abundance: many; d_gene: TRBD1; CDR3aa: CASSYRQGGYGYTF; CDR3nt: TGCGCCAGCAGCTACAGACAGGGGGGCTATGGCTACACCTTC
v_gene: TRBV2; j_gene: TRBJ2-7; abundance: NA; d_gene: NA; CDR3aa: CASSGQPYEQYF; CDR3nt: TGTGCCAGCAGTGGACAGCCCTACGAGCAGTACTTC
v_gene: TRBV19; j_gene: TRBJ1-2; abundance: many; d_gene: NA; CDR3aa: CASSIPGMDGYTF; CDR3nt: TGTGCCAGTAGTATACCAGGGATGGACGGCTACACCTTC
v_gene: TRBV10-3; j_gene: TRBJ2-4; abundance: NA; d_gene: TRBD1; CDR3aa: CAIRQGAGSKNIQYF; CDR3nt: TGTGCCATCAGGCAGGGGGCTGGGTCCAAAAACATTCAGTACTTC
v_gene: TRBV11-2; j_gene: TRBJ1-1; abundance: NA; d_gene: NA; CDR3aa: CASSLLLNTEAFF; CDR3nt: TGTGCCAGCAGCTTACTCCTGAACACTGAAGCTTTCTTT
v_gene: TRBV10-1; j_gene: TRBJ2-1; abundance: few; d_gene: TRBD1; CDR3aa: CASSRRDREGEQFF; CDR3nt: TGCGCCAGCTCAAGAAGGGACAGGGAGGGCGAGCAGTTCTTC
v_gene: TRBV28; j_gene: TRBJ1-3; abundance: NA; d_gene: NA; CDR3aa: CASTEGATSGNTIYF; CDR3nt: TGTGCCAGCACCGAAGGAGCTACCTCTGGAAACACCATATATTTT
v_gene: TRBV27; j_gene: TRBJ2-1; abundance: NA; d_gene: NA; CDR3aa: CASSPSYEGEQFF; CDR3nt: TGTGCCAGCAGTCCAAGCTATGAGGGTGAGCAGTTCTTC
v_gene: TRBV6-1; j_gene: TRBJ1-2; abundance: NA; d_gene: NA; CDR3aa: CASRVPWGGYTF; CDR3nt: TGTGCCAGCAGAGTACCGTGGGGCGGCTACACCTTC
v_gene: TRBV10-2; j_gene: TRBJ2-1; abundance: NA; d_gene: TRBD1; CDR3aa: CASRMDRGHNEQFF; CDR3nt: TGCGCCAGCAGGATGGACAGGGGTCACAATGAGCAGTTCTTC
v_gene: TRBV27; j_gene: TRBJ2-2; abundance: NA; d_gene: NA; CDR3aa: CASSLASPGELFF; CDR3nt: TGTGCCAGCAGTTTAGCAAGCCCCGGGGAGCTGTTTTTT
v_gene: TRBV27; j_gene: TRBJ1-1; abundance: NA; d_gene: NA; CDR3aa: CASSLGGGNTEAFF; CDR3nt: TGTGCCAGCAGTTTAGGGGGGGGGAACACTGAAGCTTTCTTT
v_gene: TRBV5-8; j_gene: TRBJ2-7; abundance: NA; d_gene: NA; CDR3aa: CASRPTDKASYEQYF; CDR3nt: TGTGCCAGCAGACCTACCGACAAGGCTTCCTACGAGCAGTACTTC
v_gene: TRBV5-1; j_gene: TRBJ1-1; abundance: NA; d_gene: NA; CDR3aa: CASSLSRRGPNTEAFF; CDR3nt: TGCGCCAGCAGCTTATCTCGTCGAGGCCCGAACACTGAAGCTTTCTTT
v_gene: TRBV15; j_gene: TRBJ1-1; abundance: NA; d_gene: NA; CDR3aa: CATSSGLITEAFF; CDR3nt: TGTGCCACCAGCAGTGGACTGATAACTGAAGCTTTCTTT
v_gene: TRBV5-4; j_gene: TRBJ2-2; abundance: NA; d_gene: TRBD2; CDR3aa: CASSPGTRNTGELFF; CDR3nt: TGTGCCAGCAGCCCGGGGACTAGGAACACCGGGGAGCTGTTTTTT
v_gene: TRBV7-3; j_gene: TRBJ2-2; abundance: NA; d_gene: NA; CDR3aa: CASSLLDTYTGELFF; CDR3nt: TGTGCCAGCAGCTTATTAGACACTTACACCGGGGAGCTGTTTTTT
v_gene: TRBV7-6; j_gene: TRBJ2-1; abundance: NA; d_gene: TRBD2; CDR3aa: CASSLLAENYNEQFF; CDR3nt: TGTGCCAGCAGCTTACTAGCGGAAAACTACAATGAGCAGTTCTTC
v_gene: TRBV27; j_gene: TRBJ1-2; abundance: NA; d_gene: TRBD1; CDR3aa: CASSLDRGSDGYTF; CDR3nt: TGTGCCAGCAGTCTCGACAGGGGTTCTGATGGCTACACCTTC
v_gene: TRBV28; j_gene: TRBJ2-7; abundance: NA; d_gene: TRBD1; CDR3aa: CASSPTGAHEQYF; CDR3nt: TGTGCCAGCAGTCCGACAGGGGCCCACGAGCAGTACTTC
v_gene: TRBV4-2; j_gene: TRBJ2-1; abundance: NA; d_gene: TRBD2; CDR3aa: CASRPTSGVWDEQFF; CDR3nt: TGTGCCAGCAGGCCTACTAGCGGGGTCTGGGATGAGCAGTTCTTC
v_gene: TRBV5-1; j_gene: TRBJ1-3; abundance: NA; d_gene: TRBD1; CDR3aa: CASSPTGVGNTIYF; CDR3nt: TGCGCCAGCAGTCCGACAGGGGTTGGAAACACCATATATTTT
v_gene: TRBV6-5; j_gene: TRBJ2-1; abundance: once; d_gene: NA; CDR3aa: CASSGSGYNEQFF; CDR3nt: TGTGCCAGCAGTGGGAGTGGCTACAATGAGCAGTTCTTC
v_gene: TRBV29-1; j_gene: TRBJ2-7; abundance: NA; d_gene: TRBD2; CDR3aa: CSARREGHEQYF; CDR3nt: TGCAGCGCCAGACGGGAGGGTCACGAGCAGTACTTC
v_gene: TRBV19; j_gene: TRBJ2-7; abundance: NA; d_gene: NA; CDR3aa: CASSRIRGTYEQYF; CDR3nt: TGTGCCAGTAGTAGGATTCGGGGTACCTACGAGCAGTACTTC
v_gene: TRBV7-2; j_gene: TRBJ1-4; abundance: NA; d_gene: NA; CDR3aa: CASSLGGSNEKLFF; CDR3nt: TGTGCCAGCAGCTTAGGAGGGTCTAATGAAAAACTGTTTTTT